This TCR beta chain was sequenced in a study of early T cells in non-severe SARS-CoV-2 infection. Across the study: Sequenced bulk RNA came from whole blood that was unsorted, and chains were unpaired.

This clonotype has just a few counts. The target antigen is unknown. MiXCR, run by TCRdb on the 5' RACE reads, gives a single entry per CDR3 protein. Of 64,000 or so distinct CDR3 sequences in the sample, approximately 12% were seen once. Overall study findings and caveats: VDJdb matching skewed toward anti-spike CD8 responses, missing private and CD4 specificities.

Unmatched junction bases numbered 1, after V lost 5 bases and J lost 2 bases. CDR1 is MNHEY and CDR2 is SMNVEV in the germline V gene (reference sequence). The CDR3 loop spans 14 amino acids. The sample consisted of whole blood, taken at baseline. The chain carries TRBV27 and TRBJ2-7; 12 positions match TRBD1. This TCR derives from an adult who was a healthcare worker with PCR-confirmed SARS-CoV-2 infection or an uninfected control (not recorded which). Here the CDR3 reads CASSGDRGPYEQYF. The CDR3, as DNA: TGTGCCAGCAGTGGGGACAGGGGGCCCTACGAGCAGTACTTC.